These 9 T cell receptor beta chains came from one sample sequenced in a study of graft-versus-host responses after intestinal transplantation. Their antigens are not known. Only in-frame clones appear in the TCRdb table, and some are missing; sequencing was by immunoSEQ multiplex PCR. The sample lists around 100,000 clones, around nine tenths seen once, with under 0.3% in the top ten. The sequences come from unstimulated CD4+ T cells sorted from spleen or lymph node cells, collected before transplant. The source of these receptors is a human donor who was the organ donor for an intestinal transplant.

CDR3 residues: CASSDGLAGVRSYNEQFF. The CDR3 coding sequence is TGTGCCAGCTCAGACGGACTAGCGGGAGTTAGATCCTACAATGAGCAGTTCTTC. J is TRBJ2-1 and V is TRBV18, with 13 positions matching TRBD2. The junction had 8 bases not matched to a gene; V was cut back by 5 bases and J by 1 base. In germline, CDR1 is KGHSH, CDR2 LQKENI. The CDR3 has 18 residues. The variable domain in full, with the rest retrieved from reference TRBV18 and TRBJ2-1, is NAGVMQNPRHLVRRRGQEARLRCSPMKGHSHVYWYRQLPEEGLKFMVYLQKENIIDESGMPKERFSAEFPKEGPSILRIQQVVRGDSAAYFCASSDGLAGVRSYNEQFFGPGTRLTVL.

The genes are TRBV19 and TRBJ2-2; TRBD1 aligns across 10 bases. CDR3 length: 16 residues. Germline V gene lookup returns CDR1 LNHDA and CDR2 SQIVND (reference sequence). V shed 5 bases and J 3 bases; nucleotides not matched to a gene: 6. The CDR3 DNA reads as TGTGCCAGTAGTTCCGGGACAGGGGCAGACACCGGGGAGCTGTTTTTT. It translates to CASSSGTGADTGELFF.

The chain uses TRBV11-2 and TRBJ1-4; 10 positions match TRBD1. This CDR3 region has 18 residues. Germline V gene data show CDR1 as SGHAT and CDR2 as FQNNGV. The J segment lost 8 bases and the V segment lost 5 bases, leaving 17 bases of the junction unmatched. CDR3 residues: CASSPWGTGDLGKEKLFF. CDR3 bases: TGTGCCAGCAGCCCGTGGGGGACAGGGGATTTAGGGAAGGAAAAACTGTTTTTT.

The CDR3 DNA reads as TGTGCCAGTAGTATGGGTGGCGCTAGCGGGTGGTTCTTC. This translates into CASSMGGASGWFF. The gene calls are TRBV19 and TRBJ2-1; TRBD2 matches 8 bases. In germline, CDR1 is LNHDA, CDR2 SQIVND (reference sequence). This CDR3 comprises 13 residues. V lost 3 bases, J lost 15 bases, and 10 bases stayed unmatched.

The rearrangement uses TRBV29-1 and TRBJ2-3; 13 bases agree with TRBD2. The V gene end was trimmed by 7 bases and the J gene end by 1 base; junction bases not matched to a gene: 5. There are 15 residues in the CDR3. In germline, CDR1 is SQVTM, CDR2 ANQGSEA. CDR3 nucleotide sequence: TGCAGCGAAACCGGGACTAGCGGGGGCACAGATACGCAGTATTTT. Protein product: CSETGTSGGTDTQYF.

This clone was found once. V gene TRBV28 combines with J gene TRBJ2-7, with D possibly matching TRBD1 (6 bases). The germline gives CDR1 MDHEN, CDR2 SYDVKM. The length of the CDR3 is 16 residues. The V gene lost 1 base and the J gene lost 3 bases, with 16 bases spanning the gap. The CDR3 DNA sequence: TGTGCCAGCAGTTTATCGGCAAAAGGGGGTCACTACGAGCAGTACTTC. Translating gives CASSLSAKGGHYEQYF.

V gene TRBV6-1 combines with J gene TRBJ2-7, with 8 nucleotides matching TRBD1. The J segment lost 7 bases and the V segment lost 10 bases, leaving 9 bases of the junction unmatched. CDR1 is MNHNS, CDR2 SASEGT, per germline. The CDR3 is made up of 12 amino acids. CDR3 sequence: CATSDRAKEQYF. CDR3 DNA: TGTGCCACCTCGGACAGGGCGAAAGAGCAGTACTTC.

The gene calls are TRBV9 and TRBJ1-1; D call uncertain. V was cut by 5 bases and J by 6 bases, with 14 bases left in between. CDR3 length: 13 residues. From germline, CDR1 is SGDLS and CDR2 YYNGEE. The CDR3 sequence: CASSPAVGAEAFF. The DNA of the CDR3 is TGTGCCAGCAGTCCCGCTGTAGGAGCTGAAGCTTTCTTT.

On this clone itself: Other DNA sequences within the sample encode an identical CDR3. This sequence joins TRBV29-1 and TRBJ2-3; D possibly corresponds to TRBD1 (5 bases). The CDR3 covers 14 residues. V lost 4 bases and J lost 0, with 11 bases in between. In germline, CDR1 is SQVTM, CDR2 ANQGSEA. For the CDR3, the DNA is TGCAGCGTTGGGGGCCCCTCTAGCACAGATACGCAGTATTTT. Translating it yields CSVGGPSSTDTQYF.